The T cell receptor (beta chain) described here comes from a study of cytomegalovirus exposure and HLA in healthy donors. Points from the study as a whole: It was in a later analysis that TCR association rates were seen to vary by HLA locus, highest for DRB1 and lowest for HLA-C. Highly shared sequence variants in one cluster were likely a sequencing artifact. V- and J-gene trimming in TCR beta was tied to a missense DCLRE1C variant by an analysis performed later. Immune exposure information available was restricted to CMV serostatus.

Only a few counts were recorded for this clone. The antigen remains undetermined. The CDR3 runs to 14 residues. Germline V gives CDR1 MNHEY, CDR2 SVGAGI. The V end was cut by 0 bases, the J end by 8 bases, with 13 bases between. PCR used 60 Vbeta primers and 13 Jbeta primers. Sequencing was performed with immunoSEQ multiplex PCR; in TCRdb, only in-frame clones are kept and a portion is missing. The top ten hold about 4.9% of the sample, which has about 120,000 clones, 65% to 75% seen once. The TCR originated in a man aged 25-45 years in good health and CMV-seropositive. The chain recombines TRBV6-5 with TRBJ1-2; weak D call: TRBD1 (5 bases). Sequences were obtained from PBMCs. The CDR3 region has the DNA TGTGCCAGCAGTTACTCAGGCAGGGCCAGGGGCTACACCTTC. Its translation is CASSYSGRARGYTF.